This TCR beta chain derives from a study of blood T cell repertoires in COVID-19. Overall study: COVID-19 samples from acute and convalescent phases originated in the United States, Italy and Spain. The analysed material was cDNA or gDNA that came from T cells, B-cell-depleted T cells, or PBMCs.

In the original workflow: Cell counts per sample came from amplifying reference gene primers. The data were produced by immunoSEQ multiplex PCR, yet TCRdb's version contains in-frame clones alone and is incomplete. D and trimming were read from the DNA, whereas the V and J calls and clone size are those reported in that table. This sample carries 50,000 to 70,000 clones, around three quarters of them seen once, and the ten largest clones take roughly 3%. From germline, CDR1 is KGHSH and CDR2 LQKENI. V lost 3 bases and J lost 9; bases outside the gene matches: 6. The CDR3 extends over 14 amino acids. This receptor was obtained from a man aged 60-69 years with acute or convalescent COVID-19. The material sequenced was peripheral blood. The chain is built from TRBV18 and TRBJ2-7; 12 nucleotides align to TRBD1. CDR3 sequence reads: CASSPGTGGAGQYF. CDR3 bases: TGTGCCAGCTCACCCGGGACAGGGGGCGCGGGGCAGTACTTC.